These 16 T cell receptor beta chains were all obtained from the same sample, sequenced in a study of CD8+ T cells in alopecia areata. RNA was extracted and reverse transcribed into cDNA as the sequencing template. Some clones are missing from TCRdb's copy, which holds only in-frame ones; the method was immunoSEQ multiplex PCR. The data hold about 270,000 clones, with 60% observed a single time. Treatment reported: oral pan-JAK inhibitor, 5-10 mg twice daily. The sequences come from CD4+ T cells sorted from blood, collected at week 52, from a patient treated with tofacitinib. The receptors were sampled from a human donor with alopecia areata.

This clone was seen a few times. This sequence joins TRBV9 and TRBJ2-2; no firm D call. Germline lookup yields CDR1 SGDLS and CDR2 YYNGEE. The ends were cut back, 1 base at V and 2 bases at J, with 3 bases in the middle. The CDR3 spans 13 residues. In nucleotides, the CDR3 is TGTGCCAGCAGCGTAACTAACACCGGGGAGCTGTTTTTT. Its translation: CASSVTNTGELFF.

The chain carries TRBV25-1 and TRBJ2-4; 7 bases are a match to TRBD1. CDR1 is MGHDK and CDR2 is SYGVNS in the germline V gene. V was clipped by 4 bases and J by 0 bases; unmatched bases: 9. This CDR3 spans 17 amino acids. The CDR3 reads CASSVALGGLAKNIQYF. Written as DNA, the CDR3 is TGTGCCAGCAGTGTGGCTTTAGGGGGCCTAGCCAAAAACATTCAGTACTTC.

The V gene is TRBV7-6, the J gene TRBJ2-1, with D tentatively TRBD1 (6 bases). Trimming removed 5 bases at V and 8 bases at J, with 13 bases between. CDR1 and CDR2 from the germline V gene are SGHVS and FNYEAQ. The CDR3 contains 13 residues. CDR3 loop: CASSPNRDDEQFF. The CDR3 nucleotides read TGTGCCAGCAGCCCAAACAGGGACGATGAGCAGTTCTTC.

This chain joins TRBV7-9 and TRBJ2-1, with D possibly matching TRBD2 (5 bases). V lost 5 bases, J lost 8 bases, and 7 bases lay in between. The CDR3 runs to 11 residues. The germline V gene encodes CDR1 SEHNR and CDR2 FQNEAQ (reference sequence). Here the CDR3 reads CASSRGDEQFF. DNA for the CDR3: TGTGCCAGCAGCCGGGGTGATGAGCAGTTCTTC.

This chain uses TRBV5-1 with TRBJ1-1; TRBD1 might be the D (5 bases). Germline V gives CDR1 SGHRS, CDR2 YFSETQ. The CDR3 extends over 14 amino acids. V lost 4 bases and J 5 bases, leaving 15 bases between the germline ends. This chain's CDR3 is CASSRGTSGTEAFF. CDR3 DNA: TGCGCCAGCAGCCGCGGGACTTCGGGAACTGAAGCTTTCTTT.

The CDR3 sequence is CAWSARVDNSPLHF. CDR3 nucleotides: TGTGCCTGGAGTGCCAGGGTGGATAATTCACCCCTCCACTTT. The V gene is TRBV30, the J gene TRBJ1-6; a weak D match, TRBD1 (5 bases). The CDR3 contains 14 residues. CDR1 is GTSNPN, CDR2 SVGIG, per germline (reference sequence). The V and J ends lost 1 base and 5 bases respectively, with 9 bases between them.

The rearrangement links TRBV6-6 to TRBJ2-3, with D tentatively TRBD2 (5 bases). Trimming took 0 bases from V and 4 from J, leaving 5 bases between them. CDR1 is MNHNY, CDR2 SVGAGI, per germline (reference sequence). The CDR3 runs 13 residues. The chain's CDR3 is CASSYSGADTQYF. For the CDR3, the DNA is TGTGCCAGCAGTTACTCCGGGGCAGATACGCAGTATTTT.

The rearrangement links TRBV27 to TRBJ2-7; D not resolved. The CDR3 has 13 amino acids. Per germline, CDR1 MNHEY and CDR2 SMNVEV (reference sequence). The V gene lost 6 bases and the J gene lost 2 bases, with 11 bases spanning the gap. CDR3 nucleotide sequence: TGTGCCAGCAGCCCGACCCTCCCCTACGAGCAGTACTTC. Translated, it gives CASSPTLPYEQYF.

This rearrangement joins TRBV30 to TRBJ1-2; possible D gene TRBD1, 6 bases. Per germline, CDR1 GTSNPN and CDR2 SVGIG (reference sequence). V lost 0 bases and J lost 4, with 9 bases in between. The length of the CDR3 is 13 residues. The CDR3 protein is CAWSVRRGYGYTF. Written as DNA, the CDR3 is TGTGCCTGGAGTGTACGCAGGGGCTATGGCTACACCTTC.

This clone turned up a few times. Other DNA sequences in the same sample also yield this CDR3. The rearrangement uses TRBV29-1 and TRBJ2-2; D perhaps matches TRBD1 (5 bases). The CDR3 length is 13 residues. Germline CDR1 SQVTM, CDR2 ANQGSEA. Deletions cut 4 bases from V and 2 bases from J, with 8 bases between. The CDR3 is CSVGQGNTGELFF. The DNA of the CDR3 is TGCAGCGTTGGGCAGGGTAACACCGGGGAGCTGTTTTTT.

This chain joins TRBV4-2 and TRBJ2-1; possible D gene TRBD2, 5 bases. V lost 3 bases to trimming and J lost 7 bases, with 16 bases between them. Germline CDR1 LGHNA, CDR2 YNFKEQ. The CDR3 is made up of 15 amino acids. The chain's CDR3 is CASSHSPMGGNEQFF. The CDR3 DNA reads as TGTGCCAGCAGCCACTCCCCGATGGGCGGGAATGAGCAGTTCTTC.

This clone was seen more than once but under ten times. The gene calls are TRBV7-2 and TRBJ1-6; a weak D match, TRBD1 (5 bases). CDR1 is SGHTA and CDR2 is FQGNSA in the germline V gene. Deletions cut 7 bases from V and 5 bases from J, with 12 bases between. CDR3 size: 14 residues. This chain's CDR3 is CASTRGGDNSPLHF. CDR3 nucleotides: TGTGCCAGCACCCGGGGGGGAGATAATTCACCCCTCCACTTT.

CDR3 amino acids: CASSLLAGGQETQYF. CDR3 DNA sequence: TGCGCCAGCAGCCTACTAGCGGGGGGACAAGAGACCCAGTACTTC. The chain carries TRBV4-3 and TRBJ2-5, with TRBD2 identical over 12 bases. CDR3 length equals 15 residues. Germline values: CDR1 LGHNA, CDR2 YSLEER. V shed 4 bases and J 2 bases; nucleotides not matched to a gene: 2.

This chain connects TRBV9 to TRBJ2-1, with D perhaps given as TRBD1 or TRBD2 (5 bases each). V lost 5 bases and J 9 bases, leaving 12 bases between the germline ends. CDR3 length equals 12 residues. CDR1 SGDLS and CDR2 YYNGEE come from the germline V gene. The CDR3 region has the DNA TGTGCCAGCAGAGGGATTGGGGGTGAGCAGTTCTTC. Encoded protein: CASRGIGGEQFF.

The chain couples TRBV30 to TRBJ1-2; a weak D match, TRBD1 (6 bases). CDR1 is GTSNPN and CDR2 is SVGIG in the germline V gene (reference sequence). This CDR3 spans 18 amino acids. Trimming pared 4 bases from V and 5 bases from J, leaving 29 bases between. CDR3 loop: CAWKGAALKDRNYYGYTF. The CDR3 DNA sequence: TGTGCCTGGAAAGGGGCAGCCTTAAAAGACAGGAATTATTATGGCTACACCTTC.

The CDR3 region is CASRERGQRDTQYF. CDR3 in DNA: TGTGCTAGCCGAGAGAGGGGGCAGAGAGATACGCAGTATTTT. The V call is TRBV7-7, the J call TRBJ2-3; TRBD1 agrees at 7 bases. There are 14 residues in the CDR3. Per the germline V gene, CDR1 is SSHAT and CDR2 is FNYEAQ (reference sequence).